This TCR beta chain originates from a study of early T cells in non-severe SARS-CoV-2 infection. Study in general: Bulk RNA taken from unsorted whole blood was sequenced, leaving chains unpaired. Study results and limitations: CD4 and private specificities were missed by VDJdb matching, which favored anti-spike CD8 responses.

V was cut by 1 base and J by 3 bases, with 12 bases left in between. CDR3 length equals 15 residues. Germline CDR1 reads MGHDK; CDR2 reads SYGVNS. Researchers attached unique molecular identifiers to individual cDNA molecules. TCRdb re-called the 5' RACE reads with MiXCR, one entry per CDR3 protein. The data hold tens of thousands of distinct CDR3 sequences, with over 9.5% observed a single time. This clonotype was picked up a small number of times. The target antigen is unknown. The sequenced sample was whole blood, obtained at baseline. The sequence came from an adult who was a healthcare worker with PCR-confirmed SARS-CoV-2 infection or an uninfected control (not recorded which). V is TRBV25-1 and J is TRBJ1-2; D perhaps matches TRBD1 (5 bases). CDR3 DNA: TGTGCCAGCAGTGAATTGGGGGAGGGGCACTATGGCTACACCTTC. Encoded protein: CASSELGEGHYGYTF.